Detailed here is one T cell receptor beta chain. Which antigen it targets is not known. Base quality data are lacking; no much larger clone is found one base away. Counted from cysteine to phenylalanine, this CDR3 has 13 amino acids. The sequence is cut down to CDR3 DNA, 39 bases in frame from base 1. In the germline V gene (reference sequence), CDR1 corresponds to MNHEY and CDR2 to SMNVEV. The data were taken from a study of T cell repertoires in cytomegalovirus infection (dated by TCRdb to 2018 to 2020). Concerning the study at large: The HLA type of each donor mattered for the analysis, because public TCR beta signatures pointed to carriage of CMV infection along with the matching HLA type. Study-wide conclusions, independent of this receptor: In both this cohort and an independent roughly 360-donor cohort, the cumulative frequency of public TCR beta family members distinguished carriers of CMV infection plus the relevant HLA type. The ex vivo response was dominated by HLA-C-restricted CMV-specific TCR beta clonotypes, and the single most frequent clonotype in two of eight donors was supplied by these HLA-C-restricted clonotypes.

Instrument on record: Illumina HiSeq 1500. In TCRdb, the public reads were trimmed at Q25 with fastp and aligned with MiXCR, with productive beta chains retained. Entries that share a CDR3 protein sequence are merged under the most common genes and DNA. For this sample the table gives 6,500 to 9,000 distinct CDR3 sequences, of which less than 65% were detected only once. The biggest ten clones account for about four fifths of the sample. The sequence was collected from a human donor in good health (CMV status not recorded). Some clones in this sample may be carry-over from other donors' samples. This chain is built from TRBV27 and TRBJ1-5; a tentative D call is TRBD1 (5 bases match). Sequencing was performed on PBMCs, sequenced either directly or after in vitro stimulation (not recorded which). The DNA sequence reads TGTGCAAGAAGTGCAGGGTCTGGGCAGACCCAGCATTTT. This translates into CARSAGSGQTQHF.